This TCR beta chain was sequenced for a study of immune heterogeneity within non-small cell lung tumors. Study information: With respect to histology, the tumors encompassed several squamous cell carcinomas, fewer than 11 non-squamous carcinomas and 1 not otherwise specified. Study-wide results and caveats: Correlation analysis showed that local T-cell clonality was moderately but significantly associated with local tumor mutational burden (R about 0.32). Recurrence of identical dominant CDR3 beta clonotypes was observed across tumor sites within a patient, alongside site-unique high-frequency clones.

The authors amplified TCR beta CDR3 by multiplex PCR with 32 V and 13 J primers. TCRdb ran MiXCR on the multiplex PCR reads and lists one entry per CDR3 protein. This table holds approximately 6,000 distinct CDR3 sequences, 20% to 25% found once. This clonotype was observed once. Antigen: not known. The CDR3 runs to 14 residues. The V end lost 0 bases, the J end lost 0 bases, and 8 bases lay between the germline ends. Per germline, CDR1 DFQATT and CDR2 SNEGSKA (reference sequence). Template input, which was bulk tumor genomic DNA, totaled 600 to 700 ng per sample. In surgery, several biopsies were collected from each primary tumor at widely spaced sites. Curative operations were performed on patients who had untreated, newly diagnosed non-small cell lung cancer.

Sequenced: lung tumor tissue. The rearrangement joins TRBV20-1 to TRBJ1-2; D uncertain. The TCR comes from a man in his 60s with non-small cell lung cancer. In DNA, the CDR3 is TGCAGTGCTAGAGATCAATCAGCTAACTATGGCTACACCTTC. Amino acid sequence: CSARDQSANYGYTF.